Listed here are 29 T cell receptor beta chains from one sample, sequenced in a study of siplizumab effects on memory and regulatory T cells. Only in-frame clones appear in the TCRdb table, and some are missing; sequencing was by immunoSEQ multiplex PCR. The sample contains tens of thousands of clones, over 85% of which appear only once. Sample: CD8+ T cells sorted from blood. The receptors were gathered from a human donor in good health.

The J gene is TRBJ2-7, the V gene TRBV6-5; D unclear. Trimming took off 0 bases at V and 4 bases at J, with 10 bases between the two ends. The germline V gene encodes CDR1 MNHEY and CDR2 SVGAGI. This CDR3 region has 14 residues. The CDR3 is CASSYSGGYYEQYF. CDR3 DNA: TGTGCCAGCAGTTACTCGGGCGGCTATTACGAGCAGTACTTC.

V usage is TRBV7-8 and J usage is TRBJ2-1; 7 bases fit TRBD1. V was pared by 5 bases and J by 4 bases, with 2 bases of the junction left unmatched. The CDR3 consists of 13 residues. Germline CDR1 SGHVS, CDR2 FQNEAQ. The CDR3 DNA reads TGTGCCAGCAGCGAACAGGGGTACAATGAGCAGTTCTTC. It specifies CASSEQGYNEQFF.

This clone is a singleton in its sample. This rearrangement joins TRBV6-1 to TRBJ1-1, with D tentatively TRBD1 (5 bases). Trimming removed 6 bases from V and 1 base from J, with 9 bases in between. Germline lookup yields CDR1 MNHNS and CDR2 SASEGT. There are 13 residues in the CDR3. CDR3 residues: CASSTDRNTEAFF. The CDR3 DNA is TGTGCCAGCAGCACCGACAGGAACACTGAAGCTTTCTTT.

The chain combines TRBV9 with TRBJ1-2, with D possibly matching TRBD1 (5 bases). Germline V gene sequence: CDR1 SGDLS, CDR2 YYNGEE. Trimming removed 3 bases from V and 2 bases from J, with 11 bases in between. This CDR3 region has 14 residues. Here the CDR3 reads CASSEGRSNYGYTF. As DNA, the CDR3 is TGTGCCAGCAGCGAGGGACGGAGCAACTATGGCTACACCTTC.

For this clone: As the CDR3 is not closed by the conserved phenylalanine or tryptophan, this likely results from a read error. V is TRBV27 and J is TRBJ2-7, with D maybe TRBD2 (6 bases). V was clipped by 0 bases and J by 0 bases, with 9 bases between them. The CDR3 extends over 15 amino acids. CDR1 is MNHEY, CDR2 SMNVEV, per germline (reference sequence). Here the CDR3 reads CASSLSGGNSYEQYL. CDR3 sequence (DNA): TGTGCCAGCAGTTTATCTGGAGGGAACTCCTACGAGCAGTACCTC.

This chain connects TRBV7-9 to TRBJ2-7; 7 nucleotides match TRBD2. The V and J ends lost 4 bases and 3 bases, in that order; junction bases with no gene match: 18. The CDR3 has 18 residues. Germline V lookup: CDR1 SEHNR, CDR2 FQNEAQ (reference sequence). Here the CDR3 reads CASSSLSLRGSSYYEQYF. CDR3 sequence (DNA): TGTGCCAGCAGCTCTCTCTCACTTCGCGGGAGCTCCTACTACGAGCAGTACTTC.

This rearrangement joins TRBV4-1 to TRBJ2-1, with 14 bases lining up with TRBD2. The CDR3 loop spans 18 amino acids. Germline V gene lookup returns CDR1 MGHRA and CDR2 YSYEKL. Trimming at V came to 3 bases and at J to 9 bases, leaving 13 bases not matched to a gene. Here the CDR3 reads CASSHSVGLAGESGEQFF. As DNA, the CDR3 is TGCGCCAGCAGCCATTCCGTGGGACTAGCGGGAGAAAGCGGTGAGCAGTTCTTC.

The gene calls are TRBV7-6 and TRBJ2-2; a weak D match, TRBD2 (6 bases). Per the germline V gene, CDR1 is SGHVS and CDR2 is FNYEAQ. Trimming shortened V by 11 bases and J by 1 base, and 17 bases separated the two germline ends. This CDR3 has 15 amino acids. The CDR3 DNA reads TGTGCCGCCTCCCTTTCGGGAGAGAACACCGGGGAGCTGTTTTTT. Its translation: CAASLSGENTGELFF.

The gene calls are TRBV6-1 and TRBJ2-7; possibly TRBD2 for D (6 bases). Trimming shortened V by 6 bases and J by 3 bases, and 15 bases separated the two germline ends. The CDR3 consists of 14 residues. Germline-derived CDR1 and CDR2 are MNHNS and SASEGT. CDR3 sequence reads: CASRLGGEGYEQYF. In nucleotides, the CDR3 is TGTGCCAGCAGGCTGGGGGGAGAGGGCTACGAGCAGTACTTC.

This clone came up once. The chain uses TRBV27 and TRBJ2-5; no clear D. V shed 5 bases and J shed 0 bases, with 7 bases lying between them. Per germline, CDR1 MNHEY and CDR2 SMNVEV (reference sequence). The CDR3 contains 13 residues. CDR3 coding DNA: TGTGCCAGCAGTCGCAGGTACCAAGAGACCCAGTACTTC. It encodes CASSRRYQETQYF.

This chain links TRBV7-8 with TRBJ2-7; 8 bases line up with TRBD2. The CDR3 spans 15 residues. The germline CDR1 and CDR2 sequences are SGHVS and FQNEAQ. J gave up 4 bases and V 1 base, and 6 bases lay outside the gene matches. CDR3 DNA sequence: TGTGCCAGCAGCTTAGTGTCTCGGGAGGGGTACGAGCAGTACTTC. This translates into CASSLVSREGYEQYF.

This chain uses TRBV5-1 with TRBJ2-1; TRBD1 matches at 7 bases. Unmatched junction bases numbered 8, after V lost 6 bases and J lost 5 bases. In germline, CDR1 is SGHRS, CDR2 YFSETQ. The CDR3 length is 14 residues. The CDR3 DNA reads TGCGCCAGCACACGACAGGGCGGCCACAATGAGCAGTTCTTC. Its protein product is CASTRQGGHNEQFF.

The chain uses TRBV28 and TRBJ2-3; D is undetermined. V lost 3 bases to trimming and J lost 4 bases, with 14 bases between them. In germline, CDR1 is MDHEN, CDR2 SYDVKM. This CDR3 has 15 amino acids. This CDR3 is CASSFYDLDPDTQYF. The CDR3 region has the DNA TGTGCCAGCAGTTTTTATGATCTGGACCCAGATACGCAGTATTTT.

The CDR3 DNA follows: TGTGCCAGCCAAGGGGAGGAAAGGTTTAACGGGGAGCTGTTTTTT. It codes for CASQGEERFNGELFF. This rearrangement joins TRBV6-1 to TRBJ2-2, with D maybe TRBD2 (6 bases). The CDR3 is 15 residues long. V was pared by 8 bases and J by 7 bases, with 20 bases between. The germline V gene has CDR1 MNHNS and CDR2 SASEGT.

The chain uses TRBV2 and TRBJ2-7, with 8 bases fitting TRBD1. Germline values: CDR1 SNHLY, CDR2 FYNNEI. CDR3 size: 15 residues. The junction had 7 bases not matched to a gene; V was cut back by 5 bases and J by 1 base. The CDR3 region has the DNA TGTGCCAGCAGTTCGGACAGGGAAGAATCCTACGAGCAGTACTTC. This sequence encodes CASSSDREESYEQYF.

CDR3 loop: CASSLNPDRTSINEQYF. DNA for the CDR3: TGTGCCAGCAGCCTCAATCCGGACAGGACGTCTATCAACGAGCAGTACTTC. The rearrangement uses TRBV11-2 and TRBJ2-7; 7 positions agree with TRBD1. J gave up 5 bases and V 5 bases, and 18 bases lay outside the gene matches. CDR1 is SGHAT and CDR2 is FQNNGV in the germline V gene. The CDR3 covers 17 residues.

CDR3 DNA: TGCGCCAGCAGCTTGGACTCTAGCGGGTTCTACGAGCAGTACTTC. As protein: CASSLDSSGFYEQYF. The chain has TRBV5-1 and TRBJ2-7; 8 bases match TRBD2. The ends lost 0 bases at V and 3 bases at J; junction bases unmatched: 5. This CDR3 is 15 amino acids long. The V gene's germline CDR1 is SGHRS and CDR2 YFSETQ.

V usage is TRBV11-3 and J usage is TRBJ2-1; 9 nucleotides align to TRBD2. The CDR3 consists of 16 residues. CDR1 is SGHNT, CDR2 YENEEA, per germline. The ends lost 5 bases at V and 7 bases at J; junction bases unmatched: 12. In nucleotides, the CDR3 is TGTGCCAGCAGCGCGCGCCGGGCGGGAGGGTCAAATGAGCAGTTCTTC. Protein sequence: CASSARRAGGSNEQFF.

This sequence joins TRBV10-2 and TRBJ1-1, with 8 bases that match TRBD1. Germline CDR1 WSHSY, CDR2 SAAADI. The length of the CDR3 is 14 residues. The V and J ends lost 6 bases and 4 bases, in that order; junction bases with no gene match: 7. The CDR3 sequence is CASSRTGRGTEAFF. DNA for the CDR3: TGCGCCAGCAGCAGGACAGGGCGGGGCACTGAAGCTTTCTTT.

V is TRBV4-1 and J is TRBJ1-4; 10 bases align to TRBD1. V was clipped by 1 base and J by 10 bases; unmatched bases: 9. This CDR3 is 16 amino acids long. The V gene's germline CDR1 is MGHRA and CDR2 YSYEKL. The CDR3 loop is CASSQVFGTGEGKLFF. The CDR3 bases are TGCGCCAGCAGCCAAGTATTCGGGACAGGGGAGGGAAAACTGTTTTTT.

This chain connects TRBV4-1 to TRBJ1-5; D remains unclear. The V end was cut by 5 bases, the J end by 3 bases, with 5 bases between. CDR3 length: 12 residues. Germline CDR1 reads MGHRA; CDR2 reads YSYEKL. This chain's CDR3 is CASSGPNQPQHF. The CDR3 coding sequence is TGCGCCAGCAGCGGTCCCAATCAGCCCCAGCATTTT.

The J gene is TRBJ2-2, the V gene TRBV15; D is perhaps TRBD1 (5 bases). V lost 6 bases, J lost 3 bases, and 8 bases lay in between. This CDR3 has 13 amino acids. CDR1 and CDR2 (germline): LNHNV, YYDKDF (reference sequence). This CDR3 is CATRDTYTGELFF. In DNA, the CDR3 is TGTGCCACCAGGGACACATACACCGGGGAGCTGTTTTTT. The full variable domain, in which reference TRBV15 and TRBJ2-2 provide the parts outside the CDR3, is DAMVIQNPRYQVTQFGKPVTLSCSQTLNHNVMYWYQQKSSQAPKLLFHYYDKDFNNEADTPDNFQSRRPNTSFCFLDIRSPGLGDTAMYLCATRDTYTGELFFGEGSRLTVL.

V usage is TRBV7-3 and J usage is TRBJ1-1; TRBD1 matches 8 bases. Germline assignment: CDR1 SGHTA and CDR2 FQGTGA. This CDR3 comprises 13 residues. The junction had 1 base not matched to a gene; V was cut back by 3 bases and J by 4 bases. This CDR3 is CASSLDRVTEAFF. In nucleotides, the CDR3 is TGTGCCAGCAGCTTGGACAGGGTCACTGAAGCTTTCTTT.

This clone was seen a single time. The genes are TRBV7-9 and TRBJ2-7; maybe TRBD2 (6 bases). This CDR3 region has 12 residues. V lost 5 bases and J lost 7, with 12 bases in between. Germline V lookup: CDR1 SEHNR, CDR2 FQNEAQ (reference sequence). CDR3 coding DNA: TGTGCCAGCAGCCCCCCCGCGGGGGAGCAGTACTTC. Amino acid sequence: CASSPPAGEQYF. The whole variable domain, filled in from reference TRBV7-9 and TRBJ2-7, reads DTGVSQNPRHKITKRGQNVTFRCDPISEHNRLYWYRQTLGQGPEFLTYFQNEAQLEKSRLLSDRFSAERPKGSFSTLEIQRTEQGDSAMYLCASSPPAGEQYFGPGTRLTVT.

The V call is TRBV6-6, the J call TRBJ2-3; D is unresolved. This CDR3 comprises 14 residues. From germline, CDR1 is MNHNY and CDR2 SVGAGI (reference sequence). Trimming removed 6 bases from V and 2 bases from J, with 12 bases in between. The CDR3 region has the DNA TGTGCCAGCAGCCCCCCCGGAGACACAGATACGCAGTATTTT. This sequence encodes CASSPPGDTDTQYF.

The CDR3 sequence: CASSKVVGSANQPQHF. In DNA form, the CDR3 reads TGTGCCAGCAGCAAAGTGGTCGGGTCAGCCAATCAGCCCCAGCATTTT. The V call is TRBV7-9, the J call TRBJ1-5; D is undetermined. V was shortened by 5 bases and J by 3 bases, with 17 bases between the two germline ends. CDR1 and CDR2 (germline): SEHNR, FQNEAQ (reference sequence). CDR3 length: 16 amino acids.

A single count supports this clone. The chain combines TRBV2 with TRBJ2-7; D might be TRBD1 or TRBD2, each matching 5 bases. The CDR3 is 16 amino acids. Germline V gene data show CDR1 as SNHLY and CDR2 as FYNNEI. With 3 bases removed from V and 0 bases from J, the gap between germline ends came to 15 bases. CDR3 coding DNA: TGTGCCAGCAGTGACCCCGCCTTGGGGGTCTCCTACGAGCAGTACTTC. The encoded protein is CASSDPALGVSYEQYF.

The rearrangement links TRBV6-1 to TRBJ2-7; D is uncertain. In germline, CDR1 is MNHNS, CDR2 SASEGT. Trimming cost V 1 base and J 0 bases, with 4 bases left between them. The CDR3 loop spans 13 amino acids. The CDR3, as DNA: TGTGCCAGCAGTGAAGGGCCCTCCTACGAGCAGTACTTC. Protein sequence: CASSEGPSYEQYF.

The chain is built from TRBV6-1 and TRBJ1-5; D is unresolved. Germline V CDR1 and CDR2: MNHNS, SASEGT. Between the trimmed V and J ends, which lost 3 bases and 6 bases, there was a span of 18 bases. There are 16 residues in the CDR3. CDR3 sequence reads: CASSDEGSLPSQPQHF. CDR3 nucleotides: TGTGCCAGCAGTGACGAGGGTTCCCTCCCCAGTCAGCCCCAGCATTTT.